These 9 T cell receptor beta chains originate from one sample sequenced in a study of T cells in Graves' hyperthyroidism and ophthalmopathy (dated by TCRdb to the late 2010s). The library was generated by multiplex PCR. Instrument used: Illumina HiSeq 2000. Amplification of TCR beta CDR3 regions was carried out from RNA transcripts. The first round of RT-PCR for the TCR CDR3 was performed with the HTBI primer set and the Qiagen OneStep RT-PCR kit. TCRdb reprocessed the public reads (quality trimming at Q25 with fastp, clone calling with MiXCR) and kept in-frame beta chains. One record per CDR3 amino acid sequence lists the most common genes and DNA. For this sample the table gives roughly 100,000 distinct CDR3 sequences, of which about half were detected only once. Roughly 26% of the sample is taken by the ten largest. The material sequenced was blood. The receptors derive from a man aged 40-55 years with Graves' hyperthyroidism.

Points on this clonotype: A much bigger clone sits one base away, suggesting this may be a read error. The chain recombines TRBV5-1 with TRBJ2-5; the D gene is possibly TRBD1 (5 bases). Germline lookup yields CDR1 SGHRS and CDR2 YFSETQ. The CDR3 covers 14 residues. V was clipped by 3 bases and J by 5 bases, with 14 bases between them. CDR3 DNA: TGCGCCAGCAGCTGGACAAGGGAAGGGGAGACCCAGTACTTC. Its protein is CASSWTREGETQYF. The variable domain in full, with the rest retrieved from reference TRBV5-1 and TRBJ2-5, is KAGVTQTPRYLIKTRGQQVTLSCSPISGHRSVSWYQQTPGQGLQFLFEYFSETQRNKGNFPGRFSGRQFSNSRSEMNVSTLELGDSALYLCASSWTREGETQYFGPGTRLLVL.

Ten or more counts support this clonotype. The chain employs TRBV7-2 and TRBJ1-1; D unclear. The CDR3 covers 17 residues. From germline, CDR1 is SGHTA and CDR2 FQGNSA. V was clipped by 4 bases and J by 4 bases, with 22 bases between them. CDR3 nucleotide sequence: TGTGCCAGCAGCTCACAGCCTCTCCATTCAAAGAGCACTGAAGCTTTCTTT. It codes for CASSSQPLHSKSTEAFF.

Many counts were recorded for this clonotype. This chain connects TRBV9 to TRBJ1-6; 9 bases are a match to TRBD1. J was trimmed by 8 bases and V by 4 bases; bases with no gene match: 4. This CDR3 comprises 14 residues. CDR1 and CDR2 (germline): SGDLS, YYNGEE. DNA of the CDR3: TGTGCCAGCAGCCGACAGGGGGTTGATTCACCCCTCCACTTT. It specifies CASSRQGVDSPLHF.

Worth noting for this clonotype: One base away lies a much larger clone, so this may be a sequencing read error. The final CDR3 position lacks the conserved phenylalanine or tryptophan, pointing to a likely read error. Here the CDR3 DNA reads TGTGCCAGCAGTTACTCGCGGGGGGCGGAGAGGTCCTACGAGCAGTACTCC. It is translated as CASSYSRGAERSYEQYS. The J gene is TRBJ2-7, the V gene TRBV7-8; 8 positions agree with TRBD2. The V segment lost 6 bases and the J segment 1 base; nucleotides outside the gene matches: 14. The CDR3 sequence is 17 residues long. Germline V CDR1 and CDR2: SGHVS, FQNEAQ.

The gene calls are TRBV10-3 and TRBJ1-2; 12 bases line up with TRBD1. The junction had 6 bases not matched to a gene; V was cut back by 11 bases and J by 8 bases. CDR1 and CDR2 (germline): ENHRY, SYGVKD. This CDR3 has 12 amino acids. This CDR3 is CAAGQGAWGYTF. CDR3 coding DNA: TGTGCCGCGGGACAGGGGGCTTGGGGCTACACCTTC.

This clonotype was recorded at least ten times. The rearrangement uses TRBV7-9 and TRBJ1-3, with D unclear. The CDR3 has 17 residues. Germline assignment: CDR1 SEHNR and CDR2 FQNEAQ (reference sequence). The V and J ends lost 4 bases and 1 base respectively, with 17 bases between them. CDR3: CASSYTTGRNSGNTIYF. In DNA form, the CDR3 reads TGTGCCAGCAGCTACACGACCGGACGGAATTCTGGAAACACCATATATTTT. The full variable domain, in which reference TRBV7-9 and TRBJ1-3 provide the parts outside the CDR3, is DTGVSQNPRHKITKRGQNVTFRCDPISEHNRLYWYRQTLGQGPEFLTYFQNEAQLEKSRLLSDRFSAERPKGSFSTLEIQRTEQGDSAMYLCASSYTTGRNSGNTIYFGEGSWLTVV.

The rearrangement uses TRBV7-3 and TRBJ2-7, with unresolved D. Germline lookup yields CDR1 SGHTA and CDR2 FQGTGA. CDR3 size: 15 residues. Trimming took off 4 bases at V and 2 bases at J, with 15 bases between the two ends. The CDR3 DNA follows: TGTGCCAGCAGCTCGACCTCCGGGCCAGCCTACGAGCAGTACTTC. Its protein is CASSSTSGPAYEQYF.

The chain recombines TRBV11-3 with TRBJ2-7; tentative D call: TRBD1 (6 bases). V was trimmed by 10 bases and J by 3 bases, leaving 16 bases between them. Germline CDR1 reads SGHNT; CDR2 reads YENEEA. The CDR3 covers 13 residues. CDR3 residues: CANCPPGDYEQYV. The CDR3 DNA reads TGTGCCAACTGCCCTCCAGGGGACTACGAGCAGTACGTC.

The genes are TRBV7-9 and TRBJ2-7; a possible D gene is TRBD1 (6 bases). The CDR3 spans 14 residues. Trimming stripped 3 bases from V and 4 bases from J, with 13 bases between. The germline CDR1 and CDR2 sequences are SEHNR and FQNEAQ (reference sequence). CDR3 nucleotide sequence: TGTGCCAGCAGCTTGGGGGCCACAGATTACGAGCAGTACTTC. Translation: CASSLGATDYEQYF.